The 10 T cell receptor beta chains below were found in one sample sequenced in a study of CD8+ T cells in alopecia areata. The treatment: oral pan-JAK inhibitor, 5-10 mg twice daily. RNA was extracted and reverse transcribed into cDNA as the sequencing template. The protocol was immunoSEQ multiplex PCR, while the TCRdb copy is restricted to in-frame clones and leaves out a portion. Of approximately 220,000 clones in the sample, roughly two fifths are singletons; the top ten hold 0.48%. The specimen comprised CD4+ T cells sorted from blood, sampled at roughly week 30, from a patient treated with tofacitinib. Receptor source: a human donor with alopecia areata.

The chain employs TRBV30 and TRBJ2-5, with TRBD1 matching 9 bases. Losses at the gene ends were 5 bases for V and 13 bases for J; bases not matched to a gene: 5. Germline V gene data show CDR1 as GTSNPN and CDR2 as SVGIG (reference sequence). The CDR3 consists of 10 residues. CDR3 in DNA: TGTGCCTGGTCAGGGGACAGGGCGTACTTC. Translation gives CAWSGDRAYF.

This clone showed up just once. The V call is TRBV5-1, the J call TRBJ1-2; possible D gene TRBD1, 6 bases. CDR1 SGHRS and CDR2 YFSETQ come from the germline V gene. This CDR3 is built from 14 residues. V was cut by 5 bases and J by 0 bases, with 11 bases left in between. The CDR3 coding sequence is TGCGCCAGCAGTCCAGGGGAACCTAACTATGGCTACACCTTC. Protein sequence: CASSPGEPNYGYTF.

This clone was counted only a few times. V and J are TRBV30 and TRBJ2-3, with 12 nucleotides matching TRBD2. CDR3 length: 14 residues. V trimming: 8 bases; J trimming: 0 bases; junction bases outside the gene matches: 3. Germline CDR1 is GTSNPN and CDR2 is SVGIG (reference sequence). The CDR3 is CAAGTSGSTDTQYF. Written as DNA, the CDR3 is TGTGCCGCTGGGACTAGCGGGAGCACAGATACGCAGTATTTT.

J is TRBJ2-6 and V is TRBV5-6, with 9 bases lining up with TRBD1. Unmatched junction bases numbered 7, after V lost 4 bases and J lost 2 bases. The CDR3 consists of 17 residues. Germline V gives CDR1 SGHDT, CDR2 YYEEEE. CDR3 sequence (DNA): TGTGCCAGCAGCCCAACAGGGGGCAGAGCTGGGGCCAACGTCCTGACTTTC. It encodes CASSPTGGRAGANVLTF.

Only a few counts were recorded for this clone. The chain combines TRBV30 with TRBJ1-2; 12 bases line up with TRBD1. The CDR3 sequence is 13 residues long. Germline trimming cut 4 bases from V and 8 bases from J; bases unmatched to any gene: 5. CDR1 and CDR2 (germline): GTSNPN, SVGIG (reference sequence). DNA for the CDR3: TGTGCCTGGAAGGGACAGGGGGCGAAGGGCTACACCTTC. Its protein is CAWKGQGAKGYTF.

This clone was picked up a small number of times. J is TRBJ2-7 and V is TRBV29-1; the D is unclear. CDR1 is SQVTM, CDR2 ANQGSEA, per germline. The CDR3 runs to 11 residues. In DNA, the CDR3 is TGCGGCGGACGGAATGGCTACGAGCAGTACTTC. The encoded protein is CGGRNGYEQYF.

This clone has just a few counts. The chain combines TRBV5-1 with TRBJ2-5, with TRBD1 identical over 11 bases. Germline V gene sequence: CDR1 SGHRS, CDR2 YFSETQ. The V and J ends lost 4 bases and 1 base, in that order; junction bases with no gene match: 3. The CDR3 extends over 15 amino acids. CDR3 DNA: TGCGCCAGCAGCACCGGGACAGGGGGCCAAGAGACCCAGTACTTC. The encoded protein is CASSTGTGGQETQYF.

The V call is TRBV5-1, the J call TRBJ2-7; 11 nucleotides align to TRBD2. J gave up 2 bases and V 4 bases, and 2 bases lay outside the gene matches. The CDR3 length is 14 residues. Germline assignment: CDR1 SGHRS and CDR2 YFSETQ. The DNA for the CDR3 is TGCGCCAGCAGCGGGACTAGCGGCACCTACGAGCAGTACTTC. Its protein product is CASSGTSGTYEQYF. Looking up the rest from reference TRBV5-1 and TRBJ2-7 gives the full variable domain: KAGVTQTPRYLIKTRGQQVTLSCSPISGHRSVSWYQQTPGQGLQFLFEYFSETQRNKGNFPGRFSGRQFSNSRSEMNVSTLELGDSALYLCASSGTSGTYEQYFGPGTRLTVT.

The genes are TRBV29-1 and TRBJ2-1, with unresolved D. Deletions cut 4 bases from V and 6 bases from J, with 16 bases between. The length of the CDR3 is 14 residues. Germline V lookup: CDR1 SQVTM, CDR2 ANQGSEA. The CDR3 DNA follows: TGCAGCGTTGTTGGTTTATGGGCAGGCAATGAGCAGTTCTTC. It specifies CSVVGLWAGNEQFF.

The chain joins TRBV2 to TRBJ2-5; 8 positions agree with TRBD2. Trimming at V came to 9 bases and at J to 7 bases, leaving 7 bases not matched to a gene. CDR1 is SNHLY and CDR2 is FYNNEI in the germline V gene. This CDR3 is built from 12 residues. This CDR3 reads CASAPSGPTQYF. In DNA form, the CDR3 reads TGTGCCAGTGCGCCTAGCGGGCCGACCCAGTACTTC.